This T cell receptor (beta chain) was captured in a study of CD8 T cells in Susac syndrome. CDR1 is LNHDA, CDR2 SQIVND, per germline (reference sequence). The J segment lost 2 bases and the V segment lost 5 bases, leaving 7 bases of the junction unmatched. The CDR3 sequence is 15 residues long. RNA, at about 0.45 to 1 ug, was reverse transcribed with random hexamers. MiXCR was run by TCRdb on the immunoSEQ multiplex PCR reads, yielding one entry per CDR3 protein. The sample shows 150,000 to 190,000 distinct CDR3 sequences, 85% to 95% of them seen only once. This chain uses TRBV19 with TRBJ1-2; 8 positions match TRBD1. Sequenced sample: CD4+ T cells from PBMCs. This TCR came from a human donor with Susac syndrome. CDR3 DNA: TGTGCCAGTAGTCCCACAGGGGGTCGCAACTATGGCTACACCTTC. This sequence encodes CASSPTGGRNYGYTF.